This passage covers 21 T cell receptor beta chains from one sample sequenced in a study of blood T cells in healthy people across ages. PCR was performed a second time for 7 to 11 cycles using a sample-barcoded 5' primer and a J-beta primer mix. Via MiXCR, TCRdb re-called the 5' RACE reads, giving one row per CDR3 protein. The repertoire includes almost 800,000 distinct CDR3 sequences, 58% of them detected once, and around 20% sits in the top ten. The sample taken for sequencing was blood. Every receptor here comes from a young man in good health.

The chain uses TRBV5-6 and TRBJ2-7; TRBD1 matches 7 bases. V lost 1 base, J lost 0 bases, and 4 bases stayed unmatched. Germline V CDR1 and CDR2: SGHDT, YYEEEE. CDR3 length equals 15 residues. CDR3 coding DNA: TGTGCCAGCAGCTTGAAGCCAGGGGGCTCCTACGAGCAGTACTTC. Its protein product is CASSLKPGGSYEQYF. Combining the CDR3 with reference TRBV5-6 and TRBJ2-7 gives the whole variable domain DAGVTQSPTHLIKTRGQQVTLRCSPKSGHDTVSWYQQALGQGPQFIFQYYEEEERQRGNFPDRFSGHQFPNYSSELNVNALLLGDSALYLCASSLKPGGSYEQYFGPGTRLTVT.

This chain uses TRBV4-2 with TRBJ1-2; 7 nucleotides align to TRBD1. CDR1 and CDR2 from the germline V gene are LGHNA and YNFKEQ. This CDR3 comprises 15 residues. The V and J ends lost 0 bases and 2 bases, in that order; junction bases with no gene match: 3. This CDR3 is CASSQEQGSNYGYTF. CDR3 in DNA: TGTGCCAGCAGCCAAGAACAGGGGTCGAACTATGGCTACACCTTC.

The chain couples TRBV10-3 to TRBJ2-1; D unresolved. This CDR3 has 11 residues. Trimming cost V 5 bases and J 8 bases, with 7 bases left between them. Germline V gene sequence: CDR1 ENHRY, CDR2 SYGVKD. The CDR3 DNA reads as TGTGCCATCAGTTCGCTAGATGAGCAGTTCTTC. This codes for CAISSLDEQFF.

This clonotype has just a few counts. The rearrangement links TRBV28 to TRBJ2-7, with a possible D match to TRBD2 (5 bases). Trimming left V 8 bases short and J 3 bases short, with 8 bases between. The CDR3 contains 11 residues. Germline CDR1 reads MDHEN; CDR2 reads SYDVKM. The CDR3 nucleotides read TGTGCCAGCGAGAGCGGCTACGAGCAGTACTTC. It encodes CASESGYEQYF.

V gene TRBV20-1 combines with J gene TRBJ2-7; tentatively, D is TRBD2 (5 bases). The CDR3 totals 12 residues. Trimming pared 3 bases from V and 3 bases from J, leaving 9 bases between. The V gene's germline CDR1 is DFQATT and CDR2 SNEGSKA (reference sequence). The CDR3 coding sequence is TGCAGTGCTAGGGCTAGCTTCTACGAGCAGTACTTC. Amino acid sequence: CSARASFYEQYF.

In this sample, this clonotype turned up once. This chain uses TRBV9 with TRBJ2-7; D might be TRBD2 (6 bases). Germline values: CDR1 SGDLS, CDR2 YYNGEE. The V end lost 2 bases, the J end lost 5 bases, and 20 bases lay between the germline ends. This CDR3 is 16 amino acids long. The DNA of the CDR3 is TGTGCCAGCAGCGTGGGAGGAGGGCCAGAGTCCAACGAGCAGTACTTC. As protein: CASSVGGGPESNEQYF. The whole variable domain, filled in from reference TRBV9 and TRBJ2-7, reads DSGVTQTPKHLITATGQRVTLRCSPRSGDLSVYWYQQSLDQGLQFLIQYYNGEERAKGNILERFSAQQFPDLHSELNLSSLELGDSALYFCASSVGGGPESNEQYFGPGTRLTVT.

The CDR3 sequence is CASSQVRGDYEQYF. The CDR3, as DNA: TGTGCCAGCAGCCAAGTGCGCGGGGACTACGAGCAGTACTTC. The V gene is TRBV7-8, the J gene TRBJ2-7; tentative D call: TRBD2 (6 bases). V lost 5 bases to trimming and J lost 3 bases, with 14 bases between them. Per the germline V gene, CDR1 is SGHVS and CDR2 is FQNEAQ. The CDR3 is made up of 14 amino acids.

This clonotype has at least ten counts. The rearrangement joins TRBV4-2 to TRBJ2-1; 7 bases agree with TRBD2. Trimming at V came to 2 bases and at J to 5 bases, leaving 6 bases not matched to a gene. Germline CDR1 reads LGHNA; CDR2 reads YNFKEQ. There are 15 residues in the CDR3. In nucleotides, the CDR3 is TGTGCCAGCAGCCAAACTGAACTAGCGAACAATGAGCAGTTCTTC. Encoded protein: CASSQTELANNEQFF.

DNA for the CDR3: TGTGCCAGTTCTCTAGGATCCCAAACTAACTATGGCTACACCTTC. It encodes CASSLGSQTNYGYTF. The V gene is TRBV27, the J gene TRBJ1-2; D gene uncertain. V lost 9 bases to trimming and J lost 0 bases, with 17 bases between them. The CDR3 consists of 15 residues. CDR1 and CDR2 (germline): MNHEY, SMNVEV (reference sequence).

The rearrangement uses TRBV30 and TRBJ2-7; TRBD1 matches 10 bases. Germline V gene sequence: CDR1 GTSNPN, CDR2 SVGIG (reference sequence). V shed 1 base and J 5 bases; nucleotides not matched to a gene: 2. The CDR3 covers 13 residues. CDR3 DNA sequence: TGTGCCTGGAGTGCCGGACAGGGGGACGAGCAGTACTTC. This translates into CAWSAGQGDEQYF.

The chain employs TRBV28 and TRBJ2-4; TRBD2 is a possible D gene (6 bases). The DNA end lines up better with TRBJ2-7; the J call may be wrong. The CDR3 has 13 residues. Germline V gene data show CDR1 as MDHEN and CDR2 as SYDVKM. The CDR3 DNA is TGTGCCAGCAGGGGGGACTGGACCTACGAGCAGTACTTC. It yields the protein CASRGDWTYEQYF.

The chain has TRBV7-9 and TRBJ2-7; D is possibly TRBD1 (5 bases). V was trimmed by 6 bases and J by 2 bases, leaving 8 bases between them. CDR1 and CDR2 (germline): SEHNR, FQNEAQ (reference sequence). CDR3 length: 12 residues. The CDR3 spells CASSRQPYEQYF. CDR3 DNA: TGTGCCAGCAGTCGACAGCCCTACGAGCAGTACTTC.

The sample holds a few counts of this clonotype. The J gene is TRBJ2-3, the V gene TRBV20-1; the D is unclear. Germline V lookup: CDR1 DFQATT, CDR2 SNEGSKA (reference sequence). V was clipped by 2 bases and J by 1 base, with 16 bases between them. CDR3 length equals 16 residues. The CDR3 sequence: CSARPPGQLGTDTQYF. DNA of the CDR3: TGCAGTGCTAGACCACCCGGGCAGTTGGGCACAGATACGCAGTATTTT.

The chain joins TRBV5-1 to TRBJ2-3; D is perhaps TRBD2 (5 bases). The CDR3 is 17 amino acids. Trimming cost V 0 bases and J 3 bases, with 17 bases left between them. Germline V gene data show CDR1 as SGHRS and CDR2 as YFSETQ. This CDR3 is CASSLVLVGAYTDTQYF. CDR3 coding DNA: TGCGCCAGCAGCTTGGTGTTAGTGGGAGCTTATACAGATACGCAGTATTTT.

This clonotype showed up just a few times. The rearrangement links TRBV7-7 to TRBJ2-1; TRBD1 matches 10 bases. In germline, CDR1 is SSHAT, CDR2 FNYEAQ (reference sequence). This CDR3 spans 15 amino acids. The CDR3 DNA sequence: TGTGCTAGCTCTCGGGGGGGACAGGGGTTGGATGAGCAGTTCTTC. Protein: CASSRGGQGLDEQFF.

This clonotype turned up a few times. V and J are TRBV10-3 and TRBJ2-7, with 7 bases that match TRBD1. Germline V lookup: CDR1 ENHRY, CDR2 SYGVKD. The CDR3 totals 13 residues. V was pared by 7 bases and J by 2 bases, with 5 bases of the junction left unmatched. The CDR3 nucleotides are TGTGCCATCACCCCGGGACAGCCCTACGAGCAGTACTTC. Translation gives CAITPGQPYEQYF.

This clonotype was seen only a few times. The V and J genes are TRBV7-2 and TRBJ1-2, with unresolved D. Between the trimmed V and J ends, which lost 5 bases and 3 bases, there was a span of 10 bases. CDR3 length: 13 amino acids. Looked up from germline, CDR1 is SGHTA and CDR2 is FQGNSA. The CDR3 protein is CASSIDTHYGYTF. Here the CDR3 DNA reads TGTGCCAGCAGCATAGACACCCACTATGGCTACACCTTC.

The rearrangement joins TRBV20-1 to TRBJ2-4; TRBD1 aligns across 7 bases. The end of the DNA fits TRBJ2-7 better, so the J call may be wrong. The V gene's germline CDR1 is DFQATT and CDR2 SNEGSKA (reference sequence). The CDR3 sequence is 13 residues long. CDR3 DNA: TGCAGTGCTAGCATGGACAGGCAGTACGAGCAGTACTTC. Its translation: CSASMDRQYEQYF.

This clonotype was recorded once. J is TRBJ2-1 and V is TRBV20-1; D might be TRBD1 (6 bases). Germline assignment: CDR1 DFQATT and CDR2 SNEGSKA (reference sequence). The CDR3 extends over 12 amino acids. V lost 6 bases and J 9 bases, leaving 15 bases between the germline ends. CDR3 DNA: TGCAGTGCCACAAGCCAGGGGACTGAGCAGTTCTTC. It codes for CSATSQGTEQFF.

This clonotype was detected a few times. The chain is built from TRBV25-1 and TRBJ1-2; TRBD1 matches 10 bases. The V and J ends lost 4 bases and 8 bases, in that order; junction bases with no gene match: 10. Germline CDR1 MGHDK, CDR2 SYGVNS. This CDR3 is 15 amino acids long. CDR3 region: CASSARDRGTQGYTF. Written as DNA, the CDR3 is TGTGCCAGCAGTGCCCGGGACAGGGGAACGCAGGGCTACACCTTC.

This rearrangement joins TRBV3-1 to TRBJ2-5; 12 bases match TRBD2. Trimming at V came to 4 bases and at J to 7 bases, leaving 10 bases not matched to a gene. CDR1 is LGHDT, CDR2 YNNKEL, per germline (reference sequence). The CDR3 totals 16 residues. This CDR3 is CASSPRLAGDEGTQYF. The CDR3 DNA follows: TGTGCCAGCAGCCCCCGACTAGCGGGGGATGAAGGGACCCAGTACTTC.